This record looks at one T cell receptor (beta chain) sequence and its context. This specimen comes from a study of STAT5B mutations in CD4+ large granular lymphocyte leukemia. Generated by immunoSEQ multiplex PCR, the TCRdb table keeps only in-frame clones and is missing some. There are about 32,000 clones in the sample; under 85% occur only once, and roughly 2.5% lies in the top ten. The CDR3 extends over 14 amino acids. Trimming removed 5 bases from V and 11 bases from J; junction bases left unmatched: 12. CDR1 MRHNA and CDR2 SNTAGT come from the germline V gene. Sequences were obtained from CD4+ T cells from blood buffy coats. This rearrangement joins TRBV6-4 to TRBJ1-1; TRBD1 matches 9 bases. The origin of this receptor is a human donor in good health. The CDR3 coding sequence is TGTGCCAGCAGTAGTACAGGGGGCGTCGAGAACGCTTTCTTT. The encoded protein is CASSSTGGVENAFF.